These 11 T cell receptor beta chains share one sample of origin, sequenced in a study of CD8 T cells in ankylosing spondylitis. Findings and limits, study-wide: A TCR beta motif of under ten highly homologous variants appeared characteristic of ankylosing spondylitis blood.

TCRdb re-called the 5' RACE reads with MiXCR, one entry per CDR3 protein. Of over 450,000 distinct CDR3 sequences listed, approximately 12% are singletons. Their antigens remain unidentified. Sequencing was carried out using blood, either unsorted or a sorted T cell fraction (not recorded which). The receptors shown here come from a male donor with ankylosing spondylitis.

V and J are TRBV2 and TRBJ1-5; a weak D match, TRBD1 (6 bases). The CDR3 is 13 residues long. The ends were cut back, 7 bases at V and 2 bases at J, with 9 bases in the middle. Germline values: CDR1 SNHLY, CDR2 FYNNEI. DNA of the CDR3: TGTGCCAGCAAGGACAGTCGCAATCAGCCCCAGCATTTT. Protein: CASKDSRNQPQHF.

The chain uses TRBV20-1 and TRBJ2-7, with 10 positions matching TRBD2. Trimming cost V 4 bases and J 2 bases; bases outside gene matches: 8. CDR1 is DFQATT, CDR2 SNEGSKA, per germline (reference sequence). CDR3 length: 15 amino acids. The CDR3 DNA follows: TGCAGTGCTACCCCCCATAGCGGGAGGACCTACGAGCAGTACGTC. This gives the protein CSATPHSGRTYEQYV.

The chain links TRBV6-1 to TRBJ1-1; no reliable D call. Germline V CDR1 and CDR2: MNHNS, SASEGT. This CDR3 comprises 10 residues. Deletions cut 6 bases from V and 6 bases from J, with 5 bases between. The CDR3, as DNA: TGTGCCAGCAGGGGGTCTGAAGCTTTCTTT. Translation: CASRGSEAFF.

This clonotype was detected ten times or more. The rearrangement joins TRBV5-1 to TRBJ2-1, with unresolved D. CDR3 size: 15 residues. Trimming removed 2 bases at V and 0 bases at J, with 9 bases between. The germline gives CDR1 SGHRS, CDR2 YFSETQ. CDR3 sequence (DNA): TGCGCCAGCAGCTTAGGTACGGTCTCCTACAATGAGCAGTTCTTC. The encoded protein is CASSLGTVSYNEQFF. The full variable domain, rest sourced from reference TRBV5-1 and TRBJ2-1, is KAGVTQTPRYLIKTRGQQVTLSCSPISGHRSVSWYQQTPGQGLQFLFEYFSETQRNKGNFPGRFSGRQFSNSRSEMNVSTLELGDSALYLCASSLGTVSYNEQFFGPGTRLTVL.

The chain recombines TRBV20-1 with TRBJ2-5; no clear D. Germline assignment: CDR1 DFQATT and CDR2 SNEGSKA (reference sequence). This CDR3 comprises 13 residues. V shed 5 bases and J shed 1 base, with 11 bases lying between them. DNA for the CDR3: TGCAGTGCTGTAAAGAACCTCCAAGAGACCCAGTACTTC. Encoded protein: CSAVKNLQETQYF.

The CDR3 region has the DNA TGTGCCAGCAGTTTAGGGAGCGGGAGGGGAGATACGCAGTATTTT. It codes for CASSLGSGRGDTQYF. The chain uses TRBV12-3 or TRBV12-4 and TRBJ2-3, with 10 bases aligning to TRBD2. The junction had 3 bases not matched to a gene; V was cut back by 1 base and J by 5 bases. The CDR3 runs to 15 residues.

The gene calls are TRBV4-2 and TRBJ2-7; D unresolved. In germline, CDR1 is LGHNA, CDR2 YNFKEQ. The CDR3 consists of 15 residues. Deletions cut 0 bases from V and 0 bases from J, with 9 bases between. Here the CDR3 reads CASSQDGRSSYEQYF. CDR3 bases: TGTGCCAGCAGCCAAGACGGACGAAGCTCCTACGAGCAGTACTTC.

This clonotype was counted only a few times. The chain employs TRBV27 and TRBJ2-1, with D maybe TRBD1 (5 bases). There are 14 residues in the CDR3. Germline V gene lookup returns CDR1 MNHEY and CDR2 SMNVEV (reference sequence). V was cut by 4 bases and J by 3 bases, with 10 bases left in between. For the CDR3, the DNA is TGTGCCAGCAGTTGGTCCAGGGTCTACAATGAGCAGTTCTTC. Amino acids: CASSWSRVYNEQFF.

This clonotype was seen a handful of times. This chain's CDR3 is CSVATSGRDPWNEQFF. Written as DNA, the CDR3 is TGCAGCGTTGCAACTAGCGGGAGAGACCCCTGGAATGAGCAGTTCTTC. The chain combines TRBV29-1 with TRBJ2-1, with 11 bases identical to TRBD2. This CDR3 contains 16 residues. Germline CDR1 and CDR2: SQVTM and ANQGSEA. The J segment lost 7 bases and the V segment lost 4 bases, leaving 12 bases of the junction unmatched.

The chain uses TRBV6-1 and TRBJ1-2; TRBD1 might be the D (6 bases). Germline CDR1 MNHNS, CDR2 SASEGT. The CDR3 loop spans 14 amino acids. V lost 7 bases to trimming and J lost 4 bases, with 16 bases between them. The CDR3 region has the DNA TGTGCCAGCATCACAACCTGGGGGGCCTATGGCTACACCTTC. Its protein is CASITTWGAYGYTF.

This clonotype was seen only a few times. The V and J genes are TRBV12-3 or TRBV12-4 and TRBJ2-1, with 12 nucleotides matching TRBD2. The CDR3 is made up of 15 amino acids. V lost 8 bases and J lost 4; bases outside the gene matches: 6. The CDR3 coding sequence is TGTGCCAGCGGACCTAGCGGGAGGGAATACAATGAGCAGTTCTTC. Translation: CASGPSGREYNEQFF.